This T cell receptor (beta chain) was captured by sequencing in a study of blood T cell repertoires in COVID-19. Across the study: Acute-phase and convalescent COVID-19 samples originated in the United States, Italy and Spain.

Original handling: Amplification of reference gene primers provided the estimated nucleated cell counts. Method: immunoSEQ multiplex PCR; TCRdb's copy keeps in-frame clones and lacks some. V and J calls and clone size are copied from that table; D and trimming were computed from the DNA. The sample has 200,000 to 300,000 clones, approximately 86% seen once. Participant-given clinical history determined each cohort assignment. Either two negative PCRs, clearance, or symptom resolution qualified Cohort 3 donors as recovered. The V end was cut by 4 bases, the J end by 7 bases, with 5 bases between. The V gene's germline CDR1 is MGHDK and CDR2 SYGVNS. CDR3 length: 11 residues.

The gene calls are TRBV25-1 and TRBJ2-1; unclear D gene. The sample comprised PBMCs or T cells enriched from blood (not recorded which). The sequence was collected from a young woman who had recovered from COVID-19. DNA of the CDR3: TGTGCCAGCAGTGGTTATAATGAGCAGTTCTTC. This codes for CASSGYNEQFF.